This T cell receptor (beta chain) appears in the sequencing data of a study of CD8 T cells in ankylosing spondylitis. Study-wide results and caveats: Disease-linked clones proved CD8+ and comparatively uncommon in peripheral blood. Disease-linked clones reportedly showed significant enrichment in matched ankylosing spondylitis synovial fluid.

Quantitative 5'-RACE with molecular barcodes was used to make the TCR beta libraries. One entry per CDR3 protein results from TCRdb running MiXCR on the 5' RACE reads. The sample holds 180,000 or so distinct CDR3 sequences, roughly 10% seen once. This clonotype was observed many times. Its antigen is as yet unknown. V was shortened by 1 base and J by 0 bases, with 6 bases between the two germline ends. Germline V CDR1 and CDR2: SGHVS, FQNEAQ. CDR3 size: 14 residues. The sequenced material came from blood, either unsorted or a sorted T cell fraction (not recorded which). This sequence joins TRBV7-8 and TRBJ1-1; no reliable D call. This sequence originates from a male donor with ankylosing spondylitis or in good health (not recorded which). CDR3 in amino acids: CASSLGRLNTEAFF. The CDR3 DNA sequence: TGTGCCAGCAGCTTAGGACGGCTGAACACTGAAGCTTTCTTT. The variable domain in full, completed from reference TRBV7-8 and TRBJ1-1, reads GAGVSQSPRYKVAKRGQDVALRCDPISGHVSLFWYQQALGQGPEFLTYFQNEAQLDKSGLPSDRFFAERPEGSVSTLKIQRTQQEDSAVYLCASSLGRLNTEAFFGQGTRLTVV.